This T cell receptor (beta chain) was identified during a study of CD8 T cells in ankylosing spondylitis. CDR3 length: 15 residues. Concerning this clonotype: What it binds is unknown.

In TCRdb, the 5' RACE reads were re-called with MiXCR into one record per CDR3 protein. Of approximately 550,000 distinct CDR3 sequences in the sample, roughly 13% were seen once. Study results and caveats: Ankylosing spondylitis blood seemed to carry a telltale TCR beta motif made of about 8 highly homologous variants. In synovial fluid and blood from reactive arthritis, some motif variants were previously reported.

The TCR comes from a male donor with ankylosing spondylitis. The gene calls are TRBV21-1 and TRBJ2-7. TRBV21-1 is a pseudogene. Sequencing was carried out using blood, either unsorted or a sorted T cell fraction (not recorded which). CDR3 loop: CASSKGRTDSYEQYF. CDR3 bases: TGTGCCAGCAGCAAAGGTCGGACGGACTCCTACGAGCAGTACTTC.